Here is one TCR beta chain with its context. The antigen this receptor binds is unknown. No clone much larger than this one lies a single base away; base qualities are absent. Relative to germline, V is 3 bases shorter and J is 1 base shorter, with 10 bases between their ends. CDR1 and CDR2, per the germline V gene (reference sequence), are SGHNT and YYREEE. The cysteine opens and the phenylalanine closes a CDR3 of 14 amino acids. Here the CDR3 DNA is all that survives: 42 bases in frame from base 1. The sample is drawn from a study of OX40 agonist ivuxolimab in advanced cancers. Regarding the complete study: Ivuxolimab was an agonistic, fully human IgG2 monoclonal antibody directed against OX40 (CD134), a costimulatory receptor. In the dose-escalation cohort, more than 75% of patients were male, and the mean age was approximately 55 years, with a range of about 23 to 85. Partial responses were achieved by three dose-escalation patients, of whom one had hepatocellular carcinoma and two had cutaneous melanoma. Intravenous ivuxolimab was administered to patients every 2 weeks at six dose levels: 0.01, 0.1, 0.3, 1.5, 3 and 10 mg/kg. The paper covers the monotherapy dose-escalation part of the phase I ivuxolimab trial, which included N ≈ 50 patients. Among the roughly 54 dose-escalation patients, around 19 had hepatocellular carcinoma, about 15 melanoma, 9 renal cell carcinoma and 9 head and neck cancer. Prior anti-PD-1, anti-PD-L1 or anti-CTLA-4 therapy was permitted, and checkpoint inhibitors had been received by about 37% of dose-escalation patients. Peripheral TCRbeta sequencing was intended to test whether TCR sequence diversity was altered and clonal T-cell expansion was caused by ivuxolimab.

Patients with autoimmune disease history or receiving systemic immunosuppression were excluded from the trial. Peripheral blood for TCR sequencing was collected from all dose cohorts at baseline, on cycle 4 day 1, and on cycle 7 day 1. Samples were obtained from an open-label, multicenter, first-in-human phase I dose-escalation trial of ivuxolimab. Adults with locally advanced or metastatic melanoma, renal cell, hepatocellular, or head and neck squamous cell carcinoma were enrolled in the trial. Before TCR sequencing, CD4+ and CD8+ T cells were separately sorted from peripheral blood. Genomic DNA was isolated from the sorted cells so that the TCRbeta CDR3 region could be sequenced. The immunoSEQ Assay was used for sequencing of TCRbeta CDR3 regions. As stored in TCRdb, this immuneACCESS dataset retains in-frame rearrangements with V and J assigned. A fraction of the clones does not appear; measured against another copy, unresolved V genes explain less than half of the discrepancy, and the remainder lacks a known reason. The sample includes 80,000 to 100,000 clones, with approximately 94% observed a single time. The ten largest clones capture less than 0.2% of the sample.

The paper's findings and limits, for the study overall: Low levels of normalized T-cell clonal expansion were also shown by some nonresponding patients. Partial responders in the 0.1-3.0 mg/kg groups had among the lowest normalized peripheral clonal expansion, especially among CD8+ T cells. At doses of 0.1 to 3.0 mg/kg, clonal expansion of both CD4+ and CD8+ T cells in blood was seen between baseline and week 6. After ivuxolimab, CD8+ T cells had more expanded clones than CD4+ T cells on average. Antigen specificity was not determined for the clonally expanded peripheral T cells.

The sequence joins TRBV5-4 to TRBJ1-1, with no reliable assignment of the D segment. The sample in question was CD4+ or CD8+ T cells sorted from blood, obtained in a trial of the OX40 agonist ivuxolimab. This receptor was obtained from an adult with an advanced solid tumor such as melanoma, head and neck, liver or kidney cancer. The DNA reads as follows: TGTGCCAGCAGCTACTCTACAGCGAACACTGAAGCTTTCTTT. Its translation reads: CASSYSTANTEAFF.